This T cell receptor (beta chain) was sequenced during a study of CXCR3-negative and CXCR3-positive naive CD8 T cells. All TRB cDNA libraries came from 5' RACE performed with UMI labels. TCRdb re-called the 5' RACE reads, yielding one record per CDR3 amino acid sequence without DNA. This sample's table has around 110,000 distinct CDR3 sequences. Points from the study as a whole: A higher hydrophobicity marked the TRB CDR3s of CXCR3-positive naive cells versus CXCR3-negative naive cells.

The germline CDR1 and CDR2 sequences are SEHNR and FQNEAQ (reference sequence). This CDR3 has 15 residues. Turning to this clonotype: Its matching antigen is unknown.

The receptor was derived from a human donor in good health. Some clones in this sample may be carry-over from other donors' samples. The material sequenced was naive CXCR3+ CD8+ T cells from blood. Subset meaning: CD45RO-CCR7+CD27+CD95- naive CD8+ T cells expressing CXCR3 (TNR3+). This chain connects TRBV7-9 to TRBJ2-7; with no DNA, the TCRdb D assignment of TRBD1 cannot be verified. The CDR3 sequence is CASSLAGAGPYEQYF.